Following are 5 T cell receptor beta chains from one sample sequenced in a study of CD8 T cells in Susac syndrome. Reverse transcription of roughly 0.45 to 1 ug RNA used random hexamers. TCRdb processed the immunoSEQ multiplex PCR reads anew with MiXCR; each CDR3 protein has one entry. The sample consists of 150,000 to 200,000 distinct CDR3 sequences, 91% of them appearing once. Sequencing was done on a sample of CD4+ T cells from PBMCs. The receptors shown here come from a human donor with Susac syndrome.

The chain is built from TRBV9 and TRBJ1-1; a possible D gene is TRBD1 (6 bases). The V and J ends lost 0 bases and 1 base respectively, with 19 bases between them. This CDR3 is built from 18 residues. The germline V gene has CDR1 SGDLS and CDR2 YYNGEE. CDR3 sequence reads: CASSVGITDRPGNTEAFF. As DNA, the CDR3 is TGTGCCAGCAGCGTAGGTATCACAGACAGGCCGGGGAACACTGAAGCTTTCTTT.

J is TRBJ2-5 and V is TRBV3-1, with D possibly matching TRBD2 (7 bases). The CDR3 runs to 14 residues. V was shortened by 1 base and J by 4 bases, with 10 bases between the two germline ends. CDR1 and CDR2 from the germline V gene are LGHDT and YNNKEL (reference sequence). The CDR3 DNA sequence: TGTGCCAGCAGCCAAGTCCGGGGGGCAGAGACCCAGTACTTC. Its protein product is CASSQVRGAETQYF.

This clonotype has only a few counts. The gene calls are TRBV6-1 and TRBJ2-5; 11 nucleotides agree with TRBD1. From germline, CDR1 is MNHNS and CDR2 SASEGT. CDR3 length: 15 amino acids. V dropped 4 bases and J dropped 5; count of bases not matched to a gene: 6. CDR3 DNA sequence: TGTGCCAGCAGTGGACCGGGACAGGGGGGGGAGACCCAGTACTTC. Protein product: CASSGPGQGGETQYF.

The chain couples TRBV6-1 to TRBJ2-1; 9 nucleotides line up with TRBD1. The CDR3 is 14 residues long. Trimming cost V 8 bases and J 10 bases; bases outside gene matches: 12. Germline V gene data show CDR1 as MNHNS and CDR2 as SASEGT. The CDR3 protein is CASWGQGLPLEQFF. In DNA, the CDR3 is TGTGCCAGCTGGGGACAGGGCCTTCCTTTGGAGCAGTTCTTC.

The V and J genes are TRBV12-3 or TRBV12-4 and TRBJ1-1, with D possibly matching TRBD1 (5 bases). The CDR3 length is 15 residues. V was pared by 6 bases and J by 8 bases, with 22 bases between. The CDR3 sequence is CASSSWRQGGREAFF. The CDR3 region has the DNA TGTGCCAGCAGCTCATGGCGGCAGGGAGGGAGGGAAGCTTTCTTT.